The clone carrying this TCR beta chain occurred a few times. Antigen unknown. Germline assignment: CDR1 MDHEN and CDR2 SYDVKM. This CDR3 region has 13 residues. V lost 5 bases and J lost 15, with 20 bases in between. Measured with immunoSEQ multiplex PCR; TCRdb has only the in-frame clones, and not every one. The repertoire includes 70,000 or so clones, more than 85% of them detected once, and 0.9% to 1% sits in the top ten. The data derive from a study of T cell clones after liver transplantation. Study at large: TCRbeta sequencing after a pre-transplant mixed lymphocyte reaction identified graft-donor-reactive clones, later tracked in post-transplant blood. Samples came pre-transplant, pre-randomization before withdrawal, and post-randomization after withdrawal ended. Study results and limitations: Migration into the graft, not deletion, may explain lost graft donor-reactive T cells. Post-transplant, graft-donor-reactive CD4 TCRbeta sequences in blood dropped significantly in 5 of 8 subjects.

Source: CD4+ T cells from blood, taken about 26 months after liver transplant. This rearrangement joins TRBV28 to TRBJ2-4; TRBD1 might be the D (5 bases). This clonotype was sampled from a human patient who received a liver transplant. Some T cells may possibly be graft donor cells. CDR3 nucleotides: TGTGCCAGCAGTGTTGCAGGGTTGGTTCTGAGGTACTTC. This gives the protein CASSVAGLVLRYF.